The clone carrying this T cell receptor (beta chain) was detected once. Its antigen is currently unknown. Trimming shortened V by 4 bases and J by 7 bases, and 14 bases separated the two germline ends. The CDR3 runs 13 residues. Germline values: CDR1 SGHAT, CDR2 FQNNGV. The PCR had 60 Vbeta and 13 Jbeta primers. Data came from immunoSEQ multiplex PCR; TCRdb stores just in-frame clones and leaves some out. The sample yields about 190,000 clones, almost 75% seen once. These data originate in a study of cytomegalovirus exposure and HLA in healthy donors. Findings and limits, study-wide: Using a false discovery rate of 0.05, a later analysis showed that 15,000 to 20,000 TCR beta sequences were associated with HLA alleles.

Sequencing used PBMCs. V usage is TRBV11-2 and J usage is TRBJ2-7, with a tentative D call TRBD2 (6 bases). The sequence came from a woman under 40 in good health and CMV-seropositive. CDR3 amino acids: CASSSGRGREQYF. CDR3 sequence (DNA): TGTGCCAGCAGCTCTGGACGGGGGAGAGAGCAGTACTTC.